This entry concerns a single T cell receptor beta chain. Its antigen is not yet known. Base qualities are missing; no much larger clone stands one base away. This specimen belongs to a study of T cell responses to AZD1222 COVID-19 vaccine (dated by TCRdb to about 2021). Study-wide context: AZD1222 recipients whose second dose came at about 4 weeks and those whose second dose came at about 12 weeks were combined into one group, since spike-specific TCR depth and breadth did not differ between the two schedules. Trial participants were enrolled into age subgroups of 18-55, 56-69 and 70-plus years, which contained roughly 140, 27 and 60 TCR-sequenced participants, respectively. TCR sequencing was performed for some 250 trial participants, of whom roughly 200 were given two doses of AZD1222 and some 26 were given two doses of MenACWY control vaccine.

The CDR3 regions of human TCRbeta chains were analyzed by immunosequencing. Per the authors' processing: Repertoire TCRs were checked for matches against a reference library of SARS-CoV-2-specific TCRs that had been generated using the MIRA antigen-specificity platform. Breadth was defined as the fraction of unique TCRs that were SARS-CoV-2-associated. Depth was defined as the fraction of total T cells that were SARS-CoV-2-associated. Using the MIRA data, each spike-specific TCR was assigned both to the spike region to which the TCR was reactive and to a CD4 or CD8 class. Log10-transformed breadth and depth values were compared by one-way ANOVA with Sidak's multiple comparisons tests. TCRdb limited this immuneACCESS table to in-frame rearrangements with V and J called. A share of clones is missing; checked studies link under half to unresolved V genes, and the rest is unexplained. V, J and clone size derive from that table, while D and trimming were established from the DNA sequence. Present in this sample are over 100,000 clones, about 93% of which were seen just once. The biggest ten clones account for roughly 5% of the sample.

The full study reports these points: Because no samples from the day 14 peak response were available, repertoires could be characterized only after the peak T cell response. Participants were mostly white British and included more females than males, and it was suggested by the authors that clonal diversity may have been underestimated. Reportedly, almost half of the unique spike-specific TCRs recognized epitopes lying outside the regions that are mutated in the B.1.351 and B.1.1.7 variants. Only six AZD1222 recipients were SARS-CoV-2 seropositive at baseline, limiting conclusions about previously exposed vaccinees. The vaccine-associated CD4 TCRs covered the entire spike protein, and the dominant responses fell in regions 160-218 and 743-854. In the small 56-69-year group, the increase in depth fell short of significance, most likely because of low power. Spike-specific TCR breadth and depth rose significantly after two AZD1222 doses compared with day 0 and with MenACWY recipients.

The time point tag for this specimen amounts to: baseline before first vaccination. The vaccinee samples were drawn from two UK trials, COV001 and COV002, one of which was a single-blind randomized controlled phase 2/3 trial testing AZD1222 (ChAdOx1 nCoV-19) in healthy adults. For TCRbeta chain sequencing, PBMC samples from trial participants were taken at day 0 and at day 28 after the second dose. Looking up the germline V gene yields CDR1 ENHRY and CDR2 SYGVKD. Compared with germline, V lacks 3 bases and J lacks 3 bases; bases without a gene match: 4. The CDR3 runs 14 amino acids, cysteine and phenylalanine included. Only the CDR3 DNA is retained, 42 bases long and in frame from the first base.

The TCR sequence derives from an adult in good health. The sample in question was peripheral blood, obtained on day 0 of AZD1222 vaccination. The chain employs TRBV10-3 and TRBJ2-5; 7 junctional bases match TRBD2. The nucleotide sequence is TGTGCCATCAGTGAAGGCGGGAGCGAAGAGACCCAGTACTTC. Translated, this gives CAISEGGSEETQYF.